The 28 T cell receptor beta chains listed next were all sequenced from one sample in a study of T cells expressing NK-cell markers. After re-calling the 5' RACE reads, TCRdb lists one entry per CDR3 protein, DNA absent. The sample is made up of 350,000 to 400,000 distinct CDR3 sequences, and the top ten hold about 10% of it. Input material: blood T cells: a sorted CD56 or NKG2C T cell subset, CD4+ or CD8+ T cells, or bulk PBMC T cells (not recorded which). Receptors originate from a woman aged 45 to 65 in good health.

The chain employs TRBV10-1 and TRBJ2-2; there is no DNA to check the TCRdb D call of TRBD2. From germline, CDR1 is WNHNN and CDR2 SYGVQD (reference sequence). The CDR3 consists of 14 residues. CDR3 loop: CASSEPTRYGELFF.

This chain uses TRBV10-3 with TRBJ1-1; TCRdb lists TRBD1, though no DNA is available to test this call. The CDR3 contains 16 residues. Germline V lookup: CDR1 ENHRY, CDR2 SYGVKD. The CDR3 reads CAISEPNAQVNTEAFF.

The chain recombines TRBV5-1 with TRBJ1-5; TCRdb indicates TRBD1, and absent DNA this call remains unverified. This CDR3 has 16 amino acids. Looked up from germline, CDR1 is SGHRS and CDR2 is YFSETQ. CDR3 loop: CASSDGQGGLNQPQHF.

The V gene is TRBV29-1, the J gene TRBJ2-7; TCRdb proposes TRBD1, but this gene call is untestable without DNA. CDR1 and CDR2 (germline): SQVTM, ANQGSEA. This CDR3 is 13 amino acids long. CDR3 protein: CSVRSGASYEQYF.

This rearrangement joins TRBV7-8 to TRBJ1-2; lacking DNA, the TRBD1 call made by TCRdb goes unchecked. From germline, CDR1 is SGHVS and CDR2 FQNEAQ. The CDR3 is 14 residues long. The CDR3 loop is CASSLWGQGYGYTF.

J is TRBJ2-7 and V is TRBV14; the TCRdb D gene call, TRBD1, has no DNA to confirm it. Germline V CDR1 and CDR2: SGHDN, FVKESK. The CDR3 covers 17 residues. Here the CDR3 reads CASSHLNVGQGPYEQYF.

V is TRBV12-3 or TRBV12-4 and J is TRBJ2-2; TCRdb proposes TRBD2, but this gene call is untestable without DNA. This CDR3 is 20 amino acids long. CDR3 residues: CASSLWGLAGVILGTGELFF.

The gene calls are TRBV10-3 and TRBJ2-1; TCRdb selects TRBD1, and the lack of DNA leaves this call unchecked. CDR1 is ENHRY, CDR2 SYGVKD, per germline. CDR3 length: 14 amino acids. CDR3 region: CAITLGPGQNEQFF.

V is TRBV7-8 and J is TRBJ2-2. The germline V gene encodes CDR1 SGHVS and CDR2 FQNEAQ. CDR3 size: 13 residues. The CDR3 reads CASSFHRAGELFF.

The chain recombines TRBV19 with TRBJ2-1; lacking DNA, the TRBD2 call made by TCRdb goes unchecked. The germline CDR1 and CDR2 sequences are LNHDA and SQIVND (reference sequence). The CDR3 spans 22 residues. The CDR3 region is CASRGGQGLAGEFTSSYNEQFF.

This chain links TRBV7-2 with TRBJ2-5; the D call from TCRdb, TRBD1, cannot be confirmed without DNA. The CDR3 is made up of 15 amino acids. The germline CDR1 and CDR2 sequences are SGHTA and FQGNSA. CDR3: CASSEDRVRRETQYF.

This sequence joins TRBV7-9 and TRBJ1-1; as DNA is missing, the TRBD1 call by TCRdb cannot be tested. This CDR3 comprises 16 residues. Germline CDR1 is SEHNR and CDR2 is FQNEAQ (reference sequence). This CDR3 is CASRRRTPLGNTEAFF.

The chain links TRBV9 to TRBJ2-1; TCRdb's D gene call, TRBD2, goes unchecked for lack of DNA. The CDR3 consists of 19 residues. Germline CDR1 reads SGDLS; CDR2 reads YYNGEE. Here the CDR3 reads CASSVEETSGSRTYNEQFF.

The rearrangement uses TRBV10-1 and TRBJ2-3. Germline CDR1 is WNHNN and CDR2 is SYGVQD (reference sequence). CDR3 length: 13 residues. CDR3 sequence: CASREDATDTQYF.

The CDR3: CASSWDGITDTQYF. This rearrangement joins TRBV5-1 to TRBJ2-3. Germline CDR1 SGHRS, CDR2 YFSETQ. CDR3 length: 14 amino acids.

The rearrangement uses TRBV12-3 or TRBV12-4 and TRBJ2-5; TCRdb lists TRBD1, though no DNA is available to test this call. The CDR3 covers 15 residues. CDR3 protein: CASSFARGLGETQYF.

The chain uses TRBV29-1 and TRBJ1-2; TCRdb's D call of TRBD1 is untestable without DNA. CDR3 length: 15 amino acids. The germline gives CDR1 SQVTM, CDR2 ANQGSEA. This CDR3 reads CSVPTGQGINYGYTF.

The CDR3 loop reads CASNGLDGQADTNTGELFF. The V call is TRBV4-2, the J call TRBJ2-2; TCRdb lists TRBD1, though no DNA is available to test this call. In germline, CDR1 is LGHNA, CDR2 YNFKEQ. CDR3 length equals 19 residues.

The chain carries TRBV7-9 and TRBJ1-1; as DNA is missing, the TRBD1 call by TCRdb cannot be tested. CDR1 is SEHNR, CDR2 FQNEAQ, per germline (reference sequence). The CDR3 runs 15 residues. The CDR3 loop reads CASSLPGVMNTEAFF.

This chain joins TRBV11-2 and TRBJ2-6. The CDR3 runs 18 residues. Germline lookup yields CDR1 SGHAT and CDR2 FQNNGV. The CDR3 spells CASSLTGQVYSGANVLTF.

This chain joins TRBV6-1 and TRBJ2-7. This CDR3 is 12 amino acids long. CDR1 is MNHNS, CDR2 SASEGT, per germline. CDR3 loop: CASSELALEQYF.

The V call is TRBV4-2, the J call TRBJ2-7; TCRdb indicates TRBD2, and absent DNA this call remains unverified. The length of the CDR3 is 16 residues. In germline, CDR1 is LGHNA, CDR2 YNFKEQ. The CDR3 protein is CASSQEGGLAFREQYF.

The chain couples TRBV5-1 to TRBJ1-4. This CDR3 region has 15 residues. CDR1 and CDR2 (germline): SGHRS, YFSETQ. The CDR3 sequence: CASSLGGATNEKLFF.

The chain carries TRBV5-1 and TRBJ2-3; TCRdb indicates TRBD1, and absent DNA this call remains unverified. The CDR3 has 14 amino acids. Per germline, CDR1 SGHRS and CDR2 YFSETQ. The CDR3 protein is CASSLEGGLNTQYF.

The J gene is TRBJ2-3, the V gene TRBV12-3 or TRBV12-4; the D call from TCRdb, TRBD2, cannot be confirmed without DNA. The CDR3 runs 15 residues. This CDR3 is CASSLMREGKDTQYF.

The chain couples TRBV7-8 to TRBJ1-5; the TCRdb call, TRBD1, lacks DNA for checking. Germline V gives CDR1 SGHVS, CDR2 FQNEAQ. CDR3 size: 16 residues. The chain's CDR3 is CASSSNRAEHNQPQHF.

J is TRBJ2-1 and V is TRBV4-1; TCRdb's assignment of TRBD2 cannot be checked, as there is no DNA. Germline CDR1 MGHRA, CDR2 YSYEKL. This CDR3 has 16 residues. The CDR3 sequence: CASSPEPGLTYNEQFF.

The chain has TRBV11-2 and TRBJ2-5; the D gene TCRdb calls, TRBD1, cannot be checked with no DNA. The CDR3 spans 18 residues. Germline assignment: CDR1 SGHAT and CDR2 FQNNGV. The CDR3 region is CASSPQDRAWGGGETQYF.